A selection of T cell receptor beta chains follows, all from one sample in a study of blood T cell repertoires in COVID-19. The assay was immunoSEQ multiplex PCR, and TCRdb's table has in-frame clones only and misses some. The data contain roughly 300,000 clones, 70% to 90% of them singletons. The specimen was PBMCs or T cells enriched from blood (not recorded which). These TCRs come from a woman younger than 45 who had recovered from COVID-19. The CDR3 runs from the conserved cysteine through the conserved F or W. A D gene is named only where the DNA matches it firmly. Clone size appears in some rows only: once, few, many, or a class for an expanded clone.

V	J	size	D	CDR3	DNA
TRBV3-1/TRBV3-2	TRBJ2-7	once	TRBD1	CASSPLGGQGLRSYEQYF	TGTGCCAGCAGCCCTCTTGGGGGACAGGGGCTGAGGTCCTACGAGCAGTACTTC
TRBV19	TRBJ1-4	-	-	CASAQSFAGDEKLFF	TGTGCCAGCGCCCAGTCGTTCGCGGGGGATGAAAAACTGTTTTTT
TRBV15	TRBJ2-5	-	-	CATRIRGKETQYF	TGTGCCACCAGGATCAGGGGTAAAGAGACCCAGTACTTC
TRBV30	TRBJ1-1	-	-	CAWNPGRRVTEAFF	TGTGCCTGGAACCCCGGGCGCAGGGTCACTGAAGCTTTCTTT
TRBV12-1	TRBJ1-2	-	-	CASSHERADYGYTF	TGTGCCAGCAGCCACGAGCGGGCAGACTATGGCTACACCTTC
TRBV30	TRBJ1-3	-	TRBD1	CAWSPGGTGNTIYF	TGTGCCTGGAGCCCAGGGGGGACTGGAAACACCATATATTTT
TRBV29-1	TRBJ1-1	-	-	CSVAGLSRSEAFF	TGCAGCGTTGCTGGGCTGAGTCGGTCTGAAGCTTTCTTT
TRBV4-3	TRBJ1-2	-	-	CASSARTGLGYGYTF	TGCGCCAGCAGCGCCCGCACAGGGTTGGGCTATGGCTACACCTTC
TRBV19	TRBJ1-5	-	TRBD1	CASSRTGESQPQHF	TGTGCCAGTAGTAGGACAGGGGAGAGTCAGCCCCAGCATTTT
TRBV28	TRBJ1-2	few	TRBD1	CASEGQGNGYTF	TGTGCCAGCGAGGGACAGGGGAATGGCTACACCTTC
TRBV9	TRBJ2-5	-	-	CASSVDPSGLVKETQYF	TGTGCCAGCAGCGTAGACCCTTCGGGACTCGTCAAAGAGACCCAGTACTTC
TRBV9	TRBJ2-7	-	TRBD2	CASSEGLAGAIYEQYF	TGTGCCAGCAGCGAAGGACTAGCGGGGGCCATATACGAGCAGTACTTC
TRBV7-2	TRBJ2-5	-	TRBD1	CASSVGTAQETQYF	TGTGCCAGCAGCGTCGGGACAGCGCAAGAGACCCAGTACTTC
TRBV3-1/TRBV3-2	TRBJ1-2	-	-	CASSQGTGMRYTF	TGTGCCAGCAGCCAAGGTACAGGTATGCGCTACACCTTC
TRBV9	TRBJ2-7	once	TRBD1	CASSQLGTGHYEQYF	TGTGCCAGCAGCCAACTCGGGACAGGGCATTACGAGCAGTACTTC
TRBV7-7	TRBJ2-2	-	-	CASSLAVRGSTGELFF	TGTGCTAGCAGCTTAGCGGTGAGGGGGAGCACCGGGGAGCTGTTTTTT
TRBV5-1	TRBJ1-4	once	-	CASSLQGATNEKLFF	TGCGCCAGCAGCTTACAGGGCGCAACTAATGAAAAACTGTTTTTT
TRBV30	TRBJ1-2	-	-	CAWMGGRGYTF	TGTGCCTGGATGGGCGGGAGAGGCTACACCTTC
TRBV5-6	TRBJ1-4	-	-	CASSPSGPRRRTPEKLFF	TGTGCCAGCAGCCCCTCCGGCCCCCGTAGGCGGACTCCTGAAAAACTGTTTTTT
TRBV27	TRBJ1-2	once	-	CASSPVGGGDGYTF	TGTGCCAGCAGTCCTGTTGGGGGGGGCGATGGCTACACCTTC
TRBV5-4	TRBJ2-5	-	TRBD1	CASSWTGEETQYF	TGTGCCAGCAGCTGGACAGGAGAAGAGACCCAGTACTTC
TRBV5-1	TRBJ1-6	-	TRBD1	CASSLEVGNRGQSPLHF	TGCGCCAGCAGCTTGGAAGTAGGGAACAGGGGGCAGTCACCCCTCCACTTT
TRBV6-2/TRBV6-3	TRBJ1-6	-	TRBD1	CASSSGQGWSPLHF	TGTGCCAGCAGTTCCGGACAGGGGTGGTCACCCCTCCACTTT
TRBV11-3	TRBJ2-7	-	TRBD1	CASSRPGQQNYEQYF	TGTGCCAGCAGCCGGCCGGGACAGCAAAACTACGAGCAGTACTTC
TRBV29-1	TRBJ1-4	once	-	CSVVRQGTEKLFF	TGCAGCGTTGTCCGGCAGGGGACCGAAAAACTGTTTTTT
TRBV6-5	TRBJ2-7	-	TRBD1	CASSLGQGYEQYF	TGTGCCAGCAGTCTGGGACAGGGCTACGAGCAGTACTTC
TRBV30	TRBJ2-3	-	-	CAWSASRDTQYF	TGTGCCTGGAGTGCTAGCCGGGATACGCAGTATTTT
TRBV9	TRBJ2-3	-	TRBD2	CASSATGTIRTDTQYF	TGTGCCAGCAGCGCGACCGGGACTATACGCACAGATACGCAGTATTTT
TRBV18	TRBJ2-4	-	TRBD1	CASSQTGPDKNIQYF	TGTGCCAGCTCGCAGACAGGGCCCGATAAAAACATTCAGTACTTC
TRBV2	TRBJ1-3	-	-	CASSEWTARISGNTIYF	TGTGCCAGCAGTGAGTGGACAGCGAGAATCTCTGGAAACACCATATATTTT
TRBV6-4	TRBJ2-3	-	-	CASSDGPADTQYF	TGTGCCAGCAGTGACGGGCCGGCGGATACGCAGTATTTT
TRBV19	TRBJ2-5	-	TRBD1	CASRDDRASETQYF	TGTGCCAGTAGGGACGACAGGGCATCCGAGACCCAGTACTTC
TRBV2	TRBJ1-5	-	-	CASSDDINQPQHF	TGTGCCAGCAGTGACGACATTAATCAGCCCCAGCATTTT
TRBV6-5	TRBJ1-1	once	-	CASSYSPDSNTEAFF	TGTGCCAGCAGTTACTCGCCAGACTCGAACACTGAAGCTTTCTTT
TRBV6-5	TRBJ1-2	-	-	CASSPPRGDGYTF	TGTGCCAGCAGTCCCCCCCGGGGAGATGGCTACACCTTC
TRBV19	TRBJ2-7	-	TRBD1	CASSISGTVVEQYF	TGTGCCAGTAGTATCTCCGGGACAGTCGTCGAGCAGTACTTC
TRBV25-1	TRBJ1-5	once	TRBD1	CASRGQGSNQPQHF	TGTGCCAGCAGAGGACAGGGGAGCAATCAGCCCCAGCATTTT
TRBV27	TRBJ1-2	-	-	CASSAKARPVAYGYTF	TGTGCCAGCAGTGCTAAAGCCAGGCCGGTCGCCTATGGCTACACCTTC
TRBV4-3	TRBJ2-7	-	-	CASSPDSSSSYEQYF	TGCGCCAGCAGCCCTGACAGCTCCTCCTCCTACGAGCAGTACTTC
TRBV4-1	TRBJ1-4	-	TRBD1	CASSQDLGRGQGKLFF	TGCGCCAGCAGCCAAGATTTAGGCAGGGGGCAGGGAAAACTGTTTTTT
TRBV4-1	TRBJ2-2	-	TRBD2	CASSQRGLAGGNTGELFF	TGCGCCAGCAGCCAGCGGGGACTAGCGGGGGGGAACACCGGGGAGCTGTTTTTT
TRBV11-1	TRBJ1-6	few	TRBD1	CASSLGQGDSPLHF	TGTGCCAGCAGCTTAGGGCAGGGGGATTCACCCCTCCACTTT
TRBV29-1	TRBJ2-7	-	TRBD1	CSVGGQVSYEQYF	TGCAGCGTTGGGGGACAGGTCTCCTACGAGCAGTACTTC
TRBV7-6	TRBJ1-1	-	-	CASSWGRGTEAFF	TGTGCCAGCAGCTGGGGCAGGGGAACTGAAGCTTTCTTT
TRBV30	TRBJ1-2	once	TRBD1	CAFRFGQGGGYTF	TGTGCCTTCAGATTCGGACAGGGTGGTGGCTACACCTTC
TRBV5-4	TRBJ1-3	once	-	CASSPKGGSSGNTIYF	TGTGCCAGCAGCCCCAAAGGGGGTAGCTCTGGAAACACCATATATTTT
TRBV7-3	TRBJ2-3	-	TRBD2	CASSLQAGGSADTQYF	TGTGCCAGCAGCTTACAAGCGGGGGGTTCAGCAGATACGCAGTATTTT
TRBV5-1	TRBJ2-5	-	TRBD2	CASSLRLAGGVLQTQYF	TGCGCCAGCAGCTTGCGGCTAGCGGGGGGGGTTCTCCAGACCCAGTACTTC